This TCR beta chain was retrieved from a study of cytomegalovirus exposure and HLA in healthy donors. Vbeta (60) and Jbeta (13) primers were used in the PCR. Measured with immunoSEQ multiplex PCR; TCRdb has only the in-frame clones, and not every one. Of 150,000 to 180,000 clones detected, approximately 80% appear once; the ten largest clones hold approximately 5.6%. Whole-study results and caveats: The study put 150 or so TCR beta chains on its list as cytomegalovirus-associated. Solely CMV serostatus was available to characterize immune exposure. In a later analysis, specific HLA alleles were associated with over 15,000 TCR beta sequences at a 0.05 false discovery rate.

For this clone: Antigen: not known.

Sequenced: PBMCs. The sequence came from a woman aged 40 to 55 in good health and CMV-seropositive.

The DNA of the CDR3 is TGTGCCAGCAGTAGACTAGCGGGAGTGATCGGGGAGCTGTTTTTT. Its protein is CASSRLAGVIGELFF. This chain connects TRBV2 to TRBJ2-2; 12 nucleotides line up with TRBD2. Germline trimming cut 5 bases from V and 7 bases from J; bases unmatched to any gene: 5. This CDR3 is 15 amino acids long. The germline gives CDR1 SNHLY, CDR2 FYNNEI.